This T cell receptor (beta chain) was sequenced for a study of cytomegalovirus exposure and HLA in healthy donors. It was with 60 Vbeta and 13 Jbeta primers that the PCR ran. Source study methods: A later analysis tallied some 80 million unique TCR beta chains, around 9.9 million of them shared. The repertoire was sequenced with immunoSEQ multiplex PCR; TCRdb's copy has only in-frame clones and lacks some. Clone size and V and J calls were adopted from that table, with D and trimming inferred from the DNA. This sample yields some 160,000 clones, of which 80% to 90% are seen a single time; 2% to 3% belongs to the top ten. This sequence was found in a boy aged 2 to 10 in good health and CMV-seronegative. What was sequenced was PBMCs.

This CDR3 is CASSITGLHTNEKLFF. Here the CDR3 DNA reads TGTGCCAGCAGCATAACAGGCCTCCACACTAATGAAAAACTGTTTTTT. The chain recombines TRBV5-6 with TRBJ1-4; perhaps TRBD1 as D (5 bases). Trimming cost V 4 bases and J 2 bases, with 15 bases left between them. Germline lookup yields CDR1 SGHDT and CDR2 YYEEEE. The length of the CDR3 is 16 residues.